This T cell receptor (beta chain) was sequenced during a study of T cell repertoires in cytomegalovirus infection. The overall study: CMV epitopes used comprised recently identified HLA-C-restricted ones and well-studied HLA-B-restricted ones. It can be stated that public TCR beta signatures indicated CMV infection as well as a matching HLA type.

General study findings and limits: Individuals carrying CMV plus the relevant HLA were identified by cumulative frequency of public TCR beta families. CMV-specific TCR beta clonotypes restricted by HLA-C were the ones dominating the ex vivo response.

TCRdb recomputed calls from the reads with MiXCR, one row per CDR3 protein. Here the sample spans 900,000 to 950,000 distinct CDR3 sequences, under 40% being singletons. Concerning this clonotype: Its antigen is as yet unknown.

The TCR was taken from a human donor in good health (CMV status not recorded). Some clones in this sample may be carry-over from other donors' samples. The sample consisted of cultured CD8+ T cells from PBMCs, taken from culture after CMV antigen stimulation.

CDR3 DNA sequence: TGTGCCAGCAGTGAAGACGGGGGAATGAACACTGAAGCTTTCTTT. This sequence encodes CASSEDGGMNTEAFF. The chain has TRBV6-1 and TRBJ1-1; a possible D gene is TRBD1 (5 bases). The CDR3 has 15 amino acids. Trimming left V 1 base short and J 0 bases short, with 9 bases between. Germline V gives CDR1 MNHNS, CDR2 SASEGT.